This T cell receptor (beta chain) is from a study of radiotherapy plus CTLA-4 blockade in lung cancer. General observations from the study: Reports identified early blood T cell clone dynamics, with interferon-beta, as the best response predictor. TCR clones from tumors expanded in blood after radiotherapy plus ipilimumab.

Assay: immunoSEQ multiplex PCR; the TCRdb copy retains only in-frame clones and omits some. The table records more than 25,000 clones, around 79% of them present only once. The CDR3 is 16 amino acids. With 0 bases removed from V and 0 bases from J, the gap between germline ends came to 10 bases. Germline V lookup: CDR1 SGDLS, CDR2 YYNGEE. This clone was counted only a few times. The antigen is unknown. This TCR derives from a human donor with non-small cell lung cancer who had stable disease on radiotherapy plus ipilimumab. The specimen was peripheral blood, collected from a patient treated with radiotherapy plus ipilimumab. The chain is built from TRBV9 and TRBJ1-3; D may be TRBD1 (6 bases). In DNA, the CDR3 is TGTGCCAGCAGCGTAGAAGGACAGCCCTCTGGAAACACCATATATTTT. Protein sequence: CASSVEGQPSGNTIYF.